The T cell receptor beta chain described here comes from a study of early T cells in non-severe SARS-CoV-2 infection. Study-level information: Sequencing was performed on bulk RNA from unsorted whole blood, leaving chains unpaired. The study's findings and limits: VDJdb matches were skewed toward anti-spike CD8 T cell responses.

With respect to this clonotype: Antigen: not known.

In the library, individual cDNA molecules carried attached unique molecular identifiers. One entry per CDR3 protein results from TCRdb running MiXCR on the 5' RACE reads. The sample includes 45,000 to 60,000 distinct CDR3 sequences, 7.7% of them seen just once. There are 13 residues in the CDR3. The germline gives CDR1 SGHNT, CDR2 YYREEE (reference sequence). V was shortened by 2 bases and J by 5 bases, with 8 bases between the two germline ends. The chain is built from TRBV5-4 and TRBJ2-1, with TRBD2 as a possible D gene (6 bases). Sequenced sample: whole blood. This receptor was obtained from an adult who was a healthcare worker with PCR-confirmed SARS-CoV-2 infection or an uninfected control (not recorded which). CDR3 sequence reads: CASSFTSNNEQFF. CDR3 DNA: TGTGCCAGCAGCTTTACTAGCAACAATGAGCAGTTCTTC.